This T cell receptor delta chain derives from a study of γδ T cells in repeated Plasmodium falciparum infection (dated by TCRdb to the early 2020s). A note on the overall study: In the natural-infection arm, Malian children exposed to intense seasonal malaria transmission were enrolled and compared against age and gender matched Australian children. Four controlled human malaria infections were administered to about 5 malaria-naive U.S. adults over around 620 days by bites from P. falciparum NF54-infected Anopheles stephensi mosquitoes. Samples were collected from controlled-infection subjects at baseline, immediately before selected infections, and 21 days after each infection. Malian gammadelta TCR repertoires were analysed cross-sectionally during no-transmission periods and longitudinally across acute febrile malaria episodes. The study looked at how repeated Plasmodium falciparum infection shapes the human gammadelta T cell repertoire, using both natural infection in Mali and controlled human malaria infection.

Study-wide findings and limitations: Compared with the repertoires of Australian children, the Vdelta2-negative gammadelta TCR repertoires of Malian children appeared more clonally expanded, less diverse and less shared. In Vdelta2-negative gammadelta TCR repertoires, which were largely Vdelta1+, repeated controlled infections appeared to drive waves of new clonotype selection. The Malian cohort came from a small rural village of predominantly one ethnic group, limiting generalizability. Vgamma9/Vdelta2+ TCR repertoires kept a highly stable polyclonal repertoire across time and infection, and many TCRgamma sequences overlapped between individuals. The controlled-infection cohort was small, limiting analysis of inter-individual variability in gammadelta T cell responses.

This clone was picked up many times. Its antigen is currently not known. A clone one base away is much larger, so this may be a read error. This CDR3 is also generated by other DNA sequences in the sample. Vgamma9/Vdelta2+ and Vdelta2-negative gammadelta T cell populations were flow-sorted from peripheral blood mononuclear cells for bulk TCR repertoire analysis. From V the trimming removes 3 bases and from J it removes 8 bases, while the gene matches leave 11 bases of the junction unaccounted for. The germline V gene sets CDR1 to GEAIGNYY and CDR2 to EKD. Its CDR3 holds 14 amino acids, cysteine through phenylalanine. The sequence is cut down to CDR3 DNA, 42 bases in frame from base 1. Library preparation used multiplex PCR. Sequencing was carried out with an Illumina MiSeq. Every sorted gammadelta T cell sample had both its TCR gamma (TRG) and TCR delta (TRD) chains sequenced. On the study's bioinformatics: Clonotype tree plots, accumulated frequency of the top 20 clonotypes, diversity index (DI) and D75 metrics were included in the repertoire analyses. The public reads were reprocessed by TCRdb using CATT, and rows of matching DNA were later combined. TCRdb, not the authors, supplied the V and J calls. This sample has over 55,000 delta-chain clones in its table, and over 1.5% of those were observed once. Around 16% of the sample is taken by the ten largest.

What was sequenced was gamma-delta T cells from blood. The V and J segments used are TRDV2 and TRDJ1, with 7 bases in between that match TRDD3. This receptor was identified in a pool of human donors (malaria-infected and uninfected, not separated). The CDR3 loop reads CACDPMGEVDKLIF. The nucleotide sequence is given as TGTGCCTGTGACCCGATGGGGGAAGTCGACAAACTCATCTTT.